This T cell receptor beta chain was retrieved from a study of T-cell reconstitution after alpha-beta-depleted transplantation in children. General study results and limits: Several hundred expanded graft clones reportedly were the source of alpha-beta T cells about two months after transplant. Newly generated T cells supplied most T-cell counts and diversity one year post-transplant.

This clonotype was seen ten or more times. What it binds is not known. As it was prepared, the TCRbeta library received unique molecular identifiers. TCRdb ran MiXCR on the PCR reads and lists one entry per CDR3 protein. The sample carries about 830,000 distinct CDR3 sequences, 15% to 20% recorded once. Germline lookup yields CDR1 SGHRS and CDR2 YFSETQ. The CDR3 length is 15 residues. The V gene lost 4 bases and the J gene lost 0 bases, with 11 bases spanning the gap. The sequence derives from a male patient aged 10 to 17 who had a stem cell transplant for acute lymphoblastic leukemia, so the T cells may come from the graft donor. The material was PBMCs, mostly from graft donor cells, obtained 360 days after TCRalphabeta/CD19-depleted stem cell transplant. This rearrangement joins TRBV5-1 to TRBJ2-1, with D hard to call. The CDR3 loop is CASSTVLSSYNEQFF. The CDR3 DNA sequence: TGCGCCAGCAGCACAGTTCTGAGCTCCTACAATGAGCAGTTCTTC.